The entry below describes one T cell receptor beta chain. Its specificity is unknown. Produced via immunoSEQ multiplex PCR; TCRdb's table is partial and in-frame only. The sample holds just over 90,000 clones, approximately 90% seen once. Germline loops: CDR1 MNHEY, CDR2 SVGEGT. This CDR3 region has 15 residues. The V gene lost 6 bases and the J gene lost 5 bases, with 20 bases spanning the gap. The sample comes from a study of T cell responses to AZD1222 COVID-19 vaccine. Broader study findings: AZD1222 recipients seropositive at baseline numbered only 5 to 7.

The V and J genes are TRBV6-2 or TRBV6-3 and TRBJ2-7; TRBD1 might be the D (5 bases). The TCR originated in an adult who received the AZD1222 COVID-19 vaccine. The sequencing here drew on peripheral blood, taken 28 days after the second AZD1222 dose. The CDR3: CASSLGAKGFHEQYF. CDR3 bases: TGTGCCAGCAGCTTAGGGGCCAAGGGTTTCCACGAGCAGTACTTC.